A single sample is the source of the 27 T cell receptor beta chains below, sequenced in a study of T cell changes during pregnancy in multiple sclerosis (dated 2019 in TCRdb). Libraries were built with the immunoSEQ multiplex PCR assay. Drawn from immuneACCESS, this table holds only the in-frame rearrangements with V and J called that TCRdb kept. Clones are partly lost; checked studies trace under half to an unresolved V gene and leave the rest unexplained. The sample table contains 70,000 or so clones; only one count was recorded for around nine tenths of them. The ten most abundant clones make up around 0.41% of the sample. The sequences come from CD4+ T cells from peripheral blood mononuclear cells, collected before pregnancy. Every receptor here comes from a female donor with multiple sclerosis, enrolled in a pregnancy study.

V gene TRBV12-5 combines with J gene TRBJ2-3; the match to TRBD1 covers 8 bases. V shed 5 bases and J 6 bases; nucleotides not matched to a gene: 7. This CDR3 has 14 residues. The V gene's germline CDR1 is LGHNT and CDR2 FRNRAP. Here the CDR3 DNA reads TGTGCTAGTGGTACAGGGGGGACCGGGGATACGCAGTATTTT. Residues: CASGTGGTGDTQYF.

This clone was observed once. V is TRBV15 and J is TRBJ1-4; 10 nucleotides match TRBD1. Losses at the gene ends were 4 bases for V and 5 bases for J; bases not matched to a gene: 10. CDR3 size: 17 residues. Germline values: CDR1 LNHNV, CDR2 YYDKDF (reference sequence). DNA for the CDR3: TGTGCCACCAGCAACCGGGACAGGGGCAAAGGGAATGAAAAACTGTTTTTT. Its protein product is CATSNRDRGKGNEKLFF. The whole variable domain, filled in from reference TRBV15 and TRBJ1-4, reads DAMVIQNPRYQVTQFGKPVTLSCSQTLNHNVMYWYQQKSSQAPKLLFHYYDKDFNNEADTPDNFQSRRPNTSFCFLDIRSPGLGDTAMYLCATSNRDRGKGNEKLFFGSGTQLSVL.

The genes are TRBV7-3 and TRBJ2-6; D is uncertain. Germline V gives CDR1 SGHTA, CDR2 FQGTGA. The CDR3 spans 14 residues. The V end lost 2 bases, the J end lost 0 bases, and 2 bases lay between the germline ends. The CDR3 DNA sequence: TGTGCCAGCAGCTTATACTCTGGGGCCAACGTCCTGACTTTC. It encodes CASSLYSGANVLTF.

The chain is built from TRBV28 and TRBJ2-5; TRBD1 matches 8 bases. Unmatched junction bases numbered 3, after V lost 0 bases and J lost 0 bases. Germline V gene lookup returns CDR1 MDHEN and CDR2 SYDVKM. This CDR3 has 16 amino acids. The CDR3 reads CASSLWQGAHQETQYF. The CDR3 nucleotides are TGTGCCAGCAGTTTATGGCAGGGGGCGCACCAAGAGACCCAGTACTTC.

The V and J genes are TRBV9 and TRBJ1-1, with TRBD1 as a possible D gene (6 bases). Germline V gene sequence: CDR1 SGDLS, CDR2 YYNGEE. Trimming left V 0 bases short and J 5 bases short, with 14 bases between. CDR3 length: 15 residues. The CDR3 spells CASSVGVGAGTEAFF. The CDR3 bases are TGTGCCAGCAGCGTAGGGGTGGGGGCCGGGACTGAAGCTTTCTTT.

This clone was seen a single time. The chain couples TRBV5-1 to TRBJ2-2, with D possibly TRBD2 on 6 matching bases. Germline lookup yields CDR1 SGHRS and CDR2 YFSETQ. V shed 0 bases and J shed 4 bases, with 7 bases lying between them. CDR3 size: 14 residues. This chain's CDR3 is CASSLETSTGELFF. In DNA, the CDR3 is TGCGCCAGCAGCTTGGAGACTAGCACCGGGGAGCTGTTTTTT.

The rearrangement links TRBV11-2 to TRBJ1-2, with D unresolved. The germline V gene has CDR1 SGHAT and CDR2 FQNNGV. V was clipped by 6 bases and J by 1 base, with 12 bases between them. The CDR3 contains 14 residues. The CDR3 DNA reads as TGTGCCAGCAGTCCCGACTTTTTTAACTATGGCTACACCTTC. Translating gives CASSPDFFNYGYTF.

The rearrangement uses TRBV30 and TRBJ1-6; D is undetermined. This CDR3 comprises 17 residues. Germline V gene lookup returns CDR1 GTSNPN and CDR2 SVGIG (reference sequence). V gave up 2 bases and J gave up 7 bases, with 21 bases separating them. The CDR3 DNA sequence: TGTGCCTGGAGTCCCCGACAAGGTCTGCCGGGGAATTCACCCCTCCACTTT. It encodes CAWSPRQGLPGNSPLHF.

The rearrangement uses TRBV7-3 and TRBJ2-3; 8 nucleotides line up with TRBD2. The germline V gene encodes CDR1 SGHTA and CDR2 FQGTGA. V shed 4 bases and J 6 bases; nucleotides not matched to a gene: 18. This CDR3 is 18 amino acids long. CDR3 coding DNA: TGTGCCAGCAGCTCAAAAAGCCCCGGGACTAGTGTGGCCGATACGCAGTATTTT. Translating it yields CASSSKSPGTSVADTQYF. Filled out from reference TRBV7-3 and TRBJ2-3, the complete variable domain reads GAGVSQTPSNKVTEKGKYVELRCDPISGHTALYWYRQSLGQGPEFLIYFQGTGAADDSGLPNDRFFAVRPEGSVSTLKIQRTERGDSAVYLCASSSKSPGTSVADTQYFGPGTRLTVL.

The gene calls are TRBV19 and TRBJ2-7; 8 bases fit TRBD1. The J segment lost 6 bases and the V segment lost 3 bases, leaving 13 bases of the junction unmatched. Germline V gives CDR1 LNHDA, CDR2 SQIVND (reference sequence). The CDR3 covers 16 residues. CDR3 region: CASSILGGQGRAEQYF. CDR3 sequence (DNA): TGTGCCAGTAGTATCCTAGGCGGACAGGGCAGAGCCGAGCAGTACTTC.

V gene TRBV19 combines with J gene TRBJ1-5, with TRBD1 matching 7 bases. Trimming took 6 bases from V and 3 from J; bases not matched to a gene: 5. This CDR3 has 14 residues. Germline assignment: CDR1 LNHDA and CDR2 SQIVND (reference sequence). The CDR3 loop is CASRGTAFNQPQHF. In DNA, the CDR3 is TGTGCCAGTAGAGGGACAGCTTTCAATCAGCCCCAGCATTTT.

This clone was recorded once. This chain links TRBV4-3 with TRBJ1-5; weak D call: TRBD1 (6 bases). The germline V gene encodes CDR1 LGHNA and CDR2 YSLEER. CDR3 length: 14 residues. V was cut by 1 base and J by 3 bases, with 7 bases left in between. CDR3 loop: CASSQGGLNQPQHF. The CDR3 region has the DNA TGCGCCAGCAGCCAAGGGGGGCTCAATCAGCCCCAGCATTTT.

The chain combines TRBV19 with TRBJ2-1; a weak D match, TRBD1 (6 bases). The CDR3 has 13 residues. V was trimmed by 5 bases and J by 10 bases, leaving 15 bases between them. The germline V gene has CDR1 LNHDA and CDR2 SQIVND (reference sequence). Written as DNA, the CDR3 is TGTGCCAGTAGTTTCCCTCCCAGGGGAGAGCAGTTCTTC. Translating gives CASSFPPRGEQFF.

The chain combines TRBV5-1 with TRBJ2-4; 10 nucleotides line up with TRBD1. Germline assignment: CDR1 SGHRS and CDR2 YFSETQ. V shed 4 bases, J shed 7 bases, and the junction held 8 bases outside the gene matches. The CDR3 length is 15 residues. The CDR3 region has the DNA TGCGCCAGCAGCCCTACCGGGACAGGGGTGAACATTCAGTACTTC. Its protein is CASSPTGTGVNIQYF.

The chain combines TRBV29-1 with TRBJ2-7, with D tentatively TRBD1 (6 bases). Germline CDR1 reads SQVTM; CDR2 reads ANQGSEA. This CDR3 is 16 amino acids long. Trimming took 4 bases from V and 0 from J, leaving 19 bases between them. CDR3 protein: CSVVGRGDTPSYEQYF. CDR3 DNA: TGCAGCGTTGTCGGCAGGGGTGACACCCCCTCCTACGAGCAGTACTTC.

V and J are TRBV13 and TRBJ1-2; perhaps TRBD1 as D (5 bases). Germline V lookup: CDR1 PRHDT, CDR2 FYEKMQ (reference sequence). This CDR3 region has 13 residues. The ends were cut back, 0 bases at V and 8 bases at J, with 10 bases in the middle. CDR3 sequence (DNA): TGTGCCAGCAGCTTAGGAGGGGTAAGCGGCTACACCTTC. Encoded protein: CASSLGGVSGYTF.

DNA for the CDR3: TGTGCCAGCAGTTACCAACAGGGAGTCGATGGCTACACCTTC. Protein: CASSYQQGVDGYTF. The chain couples TRBV6-6 to TRBJ1-2; possibly TRBD1 for D (6 bases). Trimming pared 2 bases from V and 6 bases from J, leaving 13 bases between. The length of the CDR3 is 14 residues. The germline V gene has CDR1 MNHNY and CDR2 SVGAGI (reference sequence).

The CDR3 nucleotides are TGTGCCAGCAGACGTTTCGGGGGAATGGAGACCCAGTACTTC. As protein: CASRRFGGMETQYF. The chain is built from TRBV5-6 and TRBJ2-5, with a weak D call TRBD2 (6 bases). Germline V lookup: CDR1 SGHDT, CDR2 YYEEEE. Trimming stripped 5 bases from V and 5 bases from J, with 16 bases between. The CDR3 spans 14 residues.

This chain links TRBV6-5 with TRBJ1-4; possibly TRBD1 for D (6 bases). Germline lookup yields CDR1 MNHEY and CDR2 SVGAGI. The CDR3 is 12 residues long. V lost 4 bases, J lost 10 bases, and 10 bases lay in between. CDR3: CASSSEQGKLFF. In DNA form, the CDR3 reads TGTGCCAGCAGTTCCGAACAGGGAAAACTGTTTTTT.

The chain links TRBV2 to TRBJ2-2; 10 bases are a match to TRBD2. Unmatched junction bases numbered 3, after V lost 5 bases and J lost 3 bases. CDR3 length: 15 residues. CDR1 and CDR2 (germline): SNHLY, FYNNEI. CDR3 in DNA: TGTGCCAGCAGTACTAGCGGGGTACACACCGGGGAGCTGTTTTTT. This codes for CASSTSGVHTGELFF.

The chain couples TRBV5-4 to TRBJ2-5, with TRBD1 matching 7 bases. The length of the CDR3 is 14 residues. Germline V CDR1 and CDR2: SGHNT, YYREEE (reference sequence). The V segment lost 6 bases and the J segment 5 bases; nucleotides outside the gene matches: 10. The CDR3 loop is CASNPTGRRETQYF. As DNA, the CDR3 is TGTGCCAGCAACCCGACAGGGCGGAGGGAGACCCAGTACTTC.

The rearrangement links TRBV7-3 to TRBJ2-5, with 9 positions matching TRBD1. Per germline, CDR1 SGHTA and CDR2 FQGTGA. The J segment lost 2 bases and the V segment lost 5 bases, leaving 18 bases of the junction unmatched. The CDR3 totals 19 residues. The CDR3 region is CASSPAHLGTGITQETQYF. In DNA form, the CDR3 reads TGTGCCAGCAGCCCCGCCCACTTGGGGACAGGGATAACACAAGAGACCCAGTACTTC.

The V call is TRBV27, the J call TRBJ2-7; 9 nucleotides match TRBD1. The J segment lost 4 bases and the V segment lost 0 bases, leaving 10 bases of the junction unmatched. Germline V gene lookup returns CDR1 MNHEY and CDR2 SMNVEV (reference sequence). The length of the CDR3 is 17 residues. The CDR3 spells CASSLSFPGQGIYEQYF. The CDR3 nucleotides are TGTGCCAGCAGTTTATCGTTCCCGGGACAGGGAATATACGAGCAGTACTTC.

The chain links TRBV6-6 to TRBJ1-2; 7 nucleotides agree with TRBD1. Germline lookup yields CDR1 MNHNY and CDR2 SVGAGI (reference sequence). The CDR3 is 13 amino acids. With 6 bases clipped from V and 5 bases from J, the junction kept 6 bases outside the gene matches. CDR3 residues: CASSRGQEYGYTF. The DNA of the CDR3 is TGTGCCAGCAGCCGAGGACAGGAGTATGGCTACACCTTC.

The chain has TRBV9 and TRBJ2-1, with a possible D match to TRBD1 (7 bases). The CDR3 extends over 15 amino acids. V lost 6 bases and J 8 bases, leaving 21 bases between the germline ends. The germline V gene has CDR1 SGDLS and CDR2 YYNGEE. The CDR3 nucleotides read TGTGCCAGCACAAAAAGAGGGCAGGGGGGCGATGAGCAGTTCTTC. Residues: CASTKRGQGGDEQFF.

J is TRBJ2-5 and V is TRBV10-3, with 9 bases aligning to TRBD1. V lost 10 bases, J lost 1 base, and 7 bases stayed unmatched. CDR3 length: 14 residues. Germline V gene data show CDR1 as ENHRY and CDR2 as SYGVKD. The CDR3 reads CATSRDRAQETQYF. The CDR3, as DNA: TGTGCCACCTCCCGGGACAGGGCCCAAGAGACCCAGTACTTC.

This chain connects TRBV18 to TRBJ2-1, with TRBD2 matching 14 bases. The V gene end was trimmed by 4 bases and the J gene end by 7 bases; junction bases not matched to a gene: 6. Per germline, CDR1 KGHSH and CDR2 LQKENI. The CDR3 spans 16 residues. CDR3 region: CASSLGLAGGENEQFF. The CDR3 nucleotides read TGTGCCAGCTCACTCGGACTAGCGGGAGGTGAAAATGAGCAGTTCTTC.